These 10 T cell receptor beta chains were sequenced from one sample in a study of cytomegalovirus exposure and HLA in healthy donors. The PCR had 60 Vbeta and 13 Jbeta primers. Data came from immunoSEQ multiplex PCR; TCRdb stores just in-frame clones and leaves some out. Altogether roughly 190,000 clones are present, about three quarters being singletons, with the ten largest covering 0.85% to 1.4%. Sequencing input: PBMCs. The source of these receptors is a woman between 40 and 50 years old in good health and CMV-seronegative.

The rearrangement joins TRBV4-3 to TRBJ2-2; the match to TRBD2 covers 10 bases. Germline V gene data show CDR1 as LGHNA and CDR2 as YSLEER. This CDR3 spans 16 amino acids. J lost 7 bases, V lost 0 bases, and 5 bases had no gene match. CDR3 sequence: CASSQDTGLANGELFF. DNA of the CDR3: TGCGCCAGCAGCCAAGATACGGGACTAGCGAACGGGGAGCTGTTTTTT.

V usage is TRBV7-6 and J usage is TRBJ2-1; no definite D call. The CDR3 has 15 residues. Germline lookup yields CDR1 SGHVS and CDR2 FNYEAQ. The ends were cut back, 5 bases at V and 3 bases at J, with 14 bases in the middle. The CDR3, as DNA: TGTGCCAGCAGCCCATCGTGGGCAGACTACAATGAGCAGTTCTTC. This sequence encodes CASSPSWADYNEQFF.

The chain recombines TRBV15 with TRBJ2-7, with a possible D match to TRBD2 (5 bases). Germline lookup yields CDR1 LNHNV and CDR2 YYDKDF (reference sequence). V was clipped by 5 bases and J by 6 bases, with 11 bases between them. The CDR3 spans 12 residues. The CDR3 sequence is CATSLGVGEQYF. The CDR3 region has the DNA TGTGCCACCAGCTTGGGAGTGGGCGAGCAGTACTTC.

This chain connects TRBV4-3 to TRBJ2-5; 10 bases are a match to TRBD1. V trimming: 4 bases; J trimming: 5 bases; junction bases outside the gene matches: 13. The CDR3 is made up of 17 amino acids. Germline CDR1 LGHNA, CDR2 YSLEER. CDR3 loop: CASSRGLLGQGGETQYF. CDR3 DNA: TGCGCCAGCAGCCGCGGCCTACTCGGACAGGGGGGCGAGACCCAGTACTTC.

The chain recombines TRBV11-2 with TRBJ1-4; D unresolved. V dropped 5 bases and J dropped 8 bases, with 15 bases sitting between them. The CDR3 has 14 amino acids. From germline, CDR1 is SGHAT and CDR2 FQNNGV. The CDR3 nucleotides read TGTGCCAGCAGCCTGACTTCGTCCAACGAAAAACTGTTTTTT. Its protein is CASSLTSSNEKLFF.

This clone occurred once. The chain employs TRBV10-3 and TRBJ2-3; 7 bases match TRBD1. The germline V gene has CDR1 ENHRY and CDR2 SYGVKD. The length of the CDR3 is 17 residues. Trimming removed 4 bases from V and 3 bases from J; junction bases left unmatched: 13. CDR3 region: CAISGANRGSQTDTQYF. CDR3 in DNA: TGTGCCATCAGTGGGGCCAACAGGGGTAGTCAGACAGATACGCAGTATTTT.

In the case of this clone: The junction does not match germline at one end; this may be a read error. The rearrangement links TRBV7-7 to TRBJ1-1, with unresolved D. Looked up from germline, CDR1 is SSHAT and CDR2 is FNYEAQ (reference sequence). The CDR3 loop spans 14 amino acids. The CDR3: CASSPQFMNTEAFF. The CDR3, as DNA: TGTGCTAGCAGTCCACAGTTCATGAACACTGAAGCTTTCTTT.

The chain uses TRBV4-1 and TRBJ2-2; D is unclear. Trimming removed 1 base at V and 4 bases at J, with 7 bases between. The CDR3 spans 14 residues. Germline V gives CDR1 MGHRA, CDR2 YSYEKL. This chain's CDR3 is CASSQVVLTGELFF. The CDR3 DNA reads as TGCGCCAGCAGCCAAGTTGTCCTCACCGGGGAGCTGTTTTTT.

V usage is TRBV19 and J usage is TRBJ1-4; weak D call: TRBD1 (6 bases). Germline V gene sequence: CDR1 LNHDA, CDR2 SQIVND (reference sequence). The CDR3 is made up of 14 amino acids. V was clipped by 7 bases and J by 2 bases, with 11 bases between them. The CDR3 loop reads CASTGGSTNEKLFF. The CDR3 DNA is TGTGCCAGTACTGGGGGCAGCACTAATGAAAAACTGTTTTTT.

CDR3 amino acids: CASSPSTSLGATQYF. The CDR3 region has the DNA TGTGCCAGCAGCCCCTCGACTAGTTTGGGTGCGACCCAGTACTTC. The chain links TRBV7-3 to TRBJ2-5; the D gene is possibly TRBD2 (6 bases). The V gene lost 5 bases and the J gene lost 7 bases, with 20 bases spanning the gap. CDR1 and CDR2 from the germline V gene are SGHTA and FQGTGA. The CDR3 sequence is 15 residues long.